This paragraph reports one T cell receptor beta chain. The source of the sample is a study of blood T cell repertoires in COVID-19. Background on the study: PBMCs, B-cell-depleted T cells, or T cells were the source of the cDNA or gDNA that made up the material.

The length of the CDR3 is 14 residues. The germline gives CDR1 SNHLY, CDR2 FYNNEI. Trimming removed 6 bases from V and 5 bases from J; junction bases left unmatched: 9. The authors' processing: Using reference gene primer amplification, nucleated cell counts were estimated. Method: immunoSEQ multiplex PCR; TCRdb's copy keeps in-frame clones and lacks some. D and trimming come from the DNA, and the V and J calls and clone size come from that table. The sample records approximately 89,000 clones, about 74% being singletons. Sequenced sample: peripheral blood. V gene TRBV2 combines with J gene TRBJ2-5; 7 bases map to TRBD1. The origin of this receptor is a human donor in a cohort sampled during active COVID-19. The CDR3 DNA is TGTGCCAGCAGAAGAGGGGGCCCCGGGGAGACCCAGTACTTC. Translation: CASRRGGPGETQYF. Looking up the rest from reference TRBV2 and TRBJ2-5 gives the full variable domain: EPEVTQTPSHQVTQMGQEVILRCVPISNHLYFYWYRQILGQKVEFLVSFYNNEISEKSEIFDDQFSVERPDGSNFTLKIRSTKLEDSAMYFCASRRGGPGETQYFGPGTRLLVL.